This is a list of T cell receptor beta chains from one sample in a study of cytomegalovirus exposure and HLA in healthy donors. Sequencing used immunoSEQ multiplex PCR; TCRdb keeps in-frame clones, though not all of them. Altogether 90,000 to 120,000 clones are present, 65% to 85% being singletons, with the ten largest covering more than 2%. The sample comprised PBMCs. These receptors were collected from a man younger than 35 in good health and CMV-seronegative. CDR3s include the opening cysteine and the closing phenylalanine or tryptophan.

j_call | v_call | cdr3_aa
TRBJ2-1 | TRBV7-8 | CASSLVNAERGEQFF
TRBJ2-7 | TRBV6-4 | CATSEEESPGTSGGDHEQYF
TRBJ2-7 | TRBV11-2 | CASSRGTYEQYF
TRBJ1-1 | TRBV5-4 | CASSLGTVNTEAFF
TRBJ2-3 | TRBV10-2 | CASSESSGISTDTQYF
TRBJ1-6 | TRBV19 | CASRVTVPNSPLHF
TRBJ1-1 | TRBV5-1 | CASSPTGVGEAFF
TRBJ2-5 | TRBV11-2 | CASSLGTSKEQYF
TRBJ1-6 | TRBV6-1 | CASSEVGSGTYNSPLHF
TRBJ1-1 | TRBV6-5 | CASSQNMNTEAFF
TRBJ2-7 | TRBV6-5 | CASTSGDRAYEQYF
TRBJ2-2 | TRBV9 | CASSVDRTSGGLNTGELFF
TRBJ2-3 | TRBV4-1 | CASSQAEGTDTQYF
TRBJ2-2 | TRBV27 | CASSLDRNTGELFF
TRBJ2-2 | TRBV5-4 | CASSPWTSGGELFF
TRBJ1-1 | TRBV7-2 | CASSLGSLRDTEAFF
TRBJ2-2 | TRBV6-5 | CASGGRGATGELFF